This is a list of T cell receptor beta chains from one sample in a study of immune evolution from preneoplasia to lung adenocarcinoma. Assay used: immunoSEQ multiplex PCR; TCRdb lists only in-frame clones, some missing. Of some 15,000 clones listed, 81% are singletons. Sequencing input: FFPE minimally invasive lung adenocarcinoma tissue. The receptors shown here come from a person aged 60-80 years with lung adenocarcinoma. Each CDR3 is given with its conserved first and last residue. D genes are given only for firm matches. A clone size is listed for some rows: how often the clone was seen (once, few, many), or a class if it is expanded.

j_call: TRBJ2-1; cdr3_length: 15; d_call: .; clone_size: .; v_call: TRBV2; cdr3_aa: CASTRDTRTYNEQFF; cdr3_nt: TGTGCCAGCACCAGGGACACTCGAACCTACAATGAGCAGTTCTTC
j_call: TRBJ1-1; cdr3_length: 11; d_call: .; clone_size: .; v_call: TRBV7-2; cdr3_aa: CASSLGMTAFF; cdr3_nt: TGTGCCAGCAGCTTGGGGATGACGGCTTTCTTT
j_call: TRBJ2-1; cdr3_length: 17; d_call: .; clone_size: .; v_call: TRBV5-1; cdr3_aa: CASSSGGLAESYNEQFF; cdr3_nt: TGCGCCAGCAGCTCGGGGGGCCTAGCGGAATCCTACAATGAGCAGTTCTTC
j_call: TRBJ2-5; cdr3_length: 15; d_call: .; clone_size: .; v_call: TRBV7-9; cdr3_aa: CASSLFPTGTETQYF; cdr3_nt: TGTGCCAGCAGCTTATTCCCGACAGGTACGGAGACCCAGTACTTC
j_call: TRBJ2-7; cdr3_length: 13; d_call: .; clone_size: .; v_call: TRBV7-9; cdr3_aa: CASNSRSSYEQYF; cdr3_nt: TGTGCCAGCAACAGTCGGAGCTCCTACGAGCAGTACTTC
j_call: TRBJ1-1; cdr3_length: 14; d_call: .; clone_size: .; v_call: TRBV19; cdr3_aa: CASSPPSRGALAFF; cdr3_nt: TGTGCCAGTAGTCCCCCCTCGAGAGGGGCGCTTGCTTTCTTT
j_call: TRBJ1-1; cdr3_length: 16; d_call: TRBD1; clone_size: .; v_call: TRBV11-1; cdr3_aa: CASSLGTGGPNTEAFF; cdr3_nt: TGTGCCAGCAGCCTTGGGACAGGGGGACCGAACACTGAAGCTTTCTTT
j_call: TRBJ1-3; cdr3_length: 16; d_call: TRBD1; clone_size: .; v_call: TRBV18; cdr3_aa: CASSIRGTVSGNTIYF; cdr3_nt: TGTGCCAGCTCAATTAGAGGGACAGTTTCTGGAAACACCATATATTTT
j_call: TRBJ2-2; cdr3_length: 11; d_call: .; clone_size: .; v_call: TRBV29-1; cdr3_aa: CSSQVTGELFF; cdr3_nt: TGCAGCAGTCAAGTCACCGGGGAGCTGTTTTTT
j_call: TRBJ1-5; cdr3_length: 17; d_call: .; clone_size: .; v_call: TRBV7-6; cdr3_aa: CASSLVGGGAENQPQHF; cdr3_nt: TGTGCCAGCAGCTTAGTAGGGGGAGGTGCCGAGAATCAGCCCCAGCATTTT
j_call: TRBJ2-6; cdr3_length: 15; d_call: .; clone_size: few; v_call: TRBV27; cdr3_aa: CASSLSYSGANVLTF; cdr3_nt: TGTGCCAGCAGTTTAAGCTACTCTGGGGCCAACGTCCTGACTTTC
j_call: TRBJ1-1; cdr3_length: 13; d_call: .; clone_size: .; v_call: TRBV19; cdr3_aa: CASSSSMNTEAFF; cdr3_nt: TGTGCCAGCTCTAGCTCGATGAACACTGAAGCTTTCTTT
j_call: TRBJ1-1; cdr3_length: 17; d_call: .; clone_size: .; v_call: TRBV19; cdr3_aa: CASSNIGVRALNTEAFF; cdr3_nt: TGTGCCAGTAGTAACATCGGGGTAAGGGCCTTGAACACTGAAGCTTTCTTT
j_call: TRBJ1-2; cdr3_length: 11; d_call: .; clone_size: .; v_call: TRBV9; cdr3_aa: CASGEGWGYTF; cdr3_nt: TGTGCCAGCGGAGAGGGATGGGGCTACACCTTC
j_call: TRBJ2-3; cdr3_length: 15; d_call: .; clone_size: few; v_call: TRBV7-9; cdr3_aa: CASSPSSRKTDTQYF; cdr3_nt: TGTGCCAGCTCACCTTCCTCCCGGAAAACAGATACGCAGTATTTT
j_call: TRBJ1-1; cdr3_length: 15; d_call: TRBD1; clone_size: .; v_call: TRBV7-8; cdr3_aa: CASSPRTGGLSEAFF; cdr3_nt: TGTGCCAGCAGCCCACGGACAGGGGGCTTATCTGAAGCTTTCTTT
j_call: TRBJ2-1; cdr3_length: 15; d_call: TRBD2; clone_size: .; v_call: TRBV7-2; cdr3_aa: CASSLVGGDYNEQFF; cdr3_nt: TGTGCCAGCAGCTTAGTTGGGGGGGATTACAATGAGCAGTTCTTC
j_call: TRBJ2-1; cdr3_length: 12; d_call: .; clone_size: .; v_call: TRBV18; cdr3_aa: CASSPGRNEQFF; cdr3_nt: TGTGCCAGCTCACCCGGTCGGAATGAGCAGTTCTTC
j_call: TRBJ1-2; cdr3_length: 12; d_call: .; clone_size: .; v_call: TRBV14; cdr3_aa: CASSQVSPGYTF; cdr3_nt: TGTGCCAGCAGCCAAGTGTCCCCTGGCTACACCTTC
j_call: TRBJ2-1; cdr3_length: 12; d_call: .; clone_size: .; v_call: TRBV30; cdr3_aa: CAWRKRKDEQFF; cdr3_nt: TGTGCCTGGAGGAAGAGAAAGGATGAGCAGTTCTTC
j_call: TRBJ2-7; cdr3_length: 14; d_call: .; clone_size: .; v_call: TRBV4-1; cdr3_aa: CASSASDNSYEQYF; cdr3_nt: TGCGCCAGCAGCGCTAGCGACAACTCCTACGAGCAGTACTTC
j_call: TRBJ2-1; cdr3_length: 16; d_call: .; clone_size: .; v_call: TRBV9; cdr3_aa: CASSVAPGGAENEQFF; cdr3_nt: TGTGCCAGCAGCGTAGCACCGGGGGGCGCTGAGAATGAGCAGTTCTTC
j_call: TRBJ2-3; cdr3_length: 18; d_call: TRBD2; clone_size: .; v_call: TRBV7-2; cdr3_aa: CASSPRTSGGASADTQYF; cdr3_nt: TGTGCCAGCAGCCCAAGGACTAGCGGGGGGGCTAGTGCAGATACGCAGTATTTT
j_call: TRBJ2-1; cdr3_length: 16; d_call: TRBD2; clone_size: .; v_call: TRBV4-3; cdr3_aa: CASSPRSAGGRNEQFF; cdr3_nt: TGCGCCAGCAGCCCCCGGTCAGCGGGGGGGAGGAATGAGCAGTTCTTC
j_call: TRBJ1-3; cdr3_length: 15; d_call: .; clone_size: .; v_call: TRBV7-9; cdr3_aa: CASSLDRVSGNTIYF; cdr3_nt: TGTGCCAGCAGCTTAGACAGAGTCTCTGGAAACACCATATATTTT
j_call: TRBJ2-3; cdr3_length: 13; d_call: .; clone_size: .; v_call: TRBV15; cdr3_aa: CATTRGDTDTQYF; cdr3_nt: TGTGCCACCACCAGGGGAGACACAGATACGCAGTATTTT
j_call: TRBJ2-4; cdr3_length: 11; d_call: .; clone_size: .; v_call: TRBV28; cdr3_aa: CASNGENIQYF; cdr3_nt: TGTGCCAGCAATGGGGAAAACATTCAGTACTTC
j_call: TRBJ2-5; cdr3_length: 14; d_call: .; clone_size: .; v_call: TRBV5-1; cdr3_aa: CASSADGGRETQYF; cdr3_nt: TGCGCCAGCAGCGCGGATGGGGGTAGGGAGACCCAGTACTTC
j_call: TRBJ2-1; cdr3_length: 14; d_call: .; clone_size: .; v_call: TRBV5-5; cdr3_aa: CASSTQEGGTEQFF; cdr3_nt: TGTGCCAGCAGCACCCAGGAGGGCGGGACAGAGCAGTTCTTC
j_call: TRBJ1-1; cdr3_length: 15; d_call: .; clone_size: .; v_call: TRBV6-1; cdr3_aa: CASSDDAYPNTEAFF; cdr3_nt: TGTGCCAGCAGTGACGACGCGTATCCCAACACTGAAGCTTTCTTT
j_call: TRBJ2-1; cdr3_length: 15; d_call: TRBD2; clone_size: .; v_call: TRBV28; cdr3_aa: CASRQLTSGYNEQFF; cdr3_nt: TGTGCCAGCAGGCAACTGACTAGCGGTTACAATGAGCAGTTCTTC
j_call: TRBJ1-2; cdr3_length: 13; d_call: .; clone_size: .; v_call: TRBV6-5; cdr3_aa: CASSPNPDIGYTF; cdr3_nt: TGTGCCAGCAGTCCCAATCCCGACATAGGCTACACCTTC
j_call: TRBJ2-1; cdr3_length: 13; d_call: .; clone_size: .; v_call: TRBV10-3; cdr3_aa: CAITGGNVDEQFF; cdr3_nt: TGTGCCATCACTGGCGGCAACGTCGATGAGCAGTTCTTC
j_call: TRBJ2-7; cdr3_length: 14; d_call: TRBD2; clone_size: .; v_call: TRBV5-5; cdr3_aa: CASSSSGSGVEQYF; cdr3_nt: TGTGCCAGCAGCTCATCCGGGAGCGGGGTCGAGCAGTACTTC
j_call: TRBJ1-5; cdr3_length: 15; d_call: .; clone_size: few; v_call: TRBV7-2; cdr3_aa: CASSLSVGGNQPQHF; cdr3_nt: TGTGCCAGCAGCCTATCCGTGGGGGGGAATCAGCCCCAGCATTTT
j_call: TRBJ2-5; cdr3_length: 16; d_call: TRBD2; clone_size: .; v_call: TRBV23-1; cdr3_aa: CASSHLLAGSEGTQYF; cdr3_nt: TGCGCCAGCAGTCATCTACTAGCGGGTAGCGAGGGGACCCAGTACTTC
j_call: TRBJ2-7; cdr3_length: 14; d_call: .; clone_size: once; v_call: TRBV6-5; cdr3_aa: CASSYTWASYEQYF; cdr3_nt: TGTGCCAGCAGTTACACGTGGGCATCCTACGAGCAGTACTTC
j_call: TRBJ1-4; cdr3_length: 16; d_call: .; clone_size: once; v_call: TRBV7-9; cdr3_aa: CASSLALGGSSEKLFF; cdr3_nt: TGTGCCAGCAGCTTAGCGCTTGGGGGCTCTTCTGAAAAACTGTTTTTT
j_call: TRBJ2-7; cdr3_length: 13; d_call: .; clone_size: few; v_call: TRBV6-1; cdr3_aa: CASTERQTYEQYF; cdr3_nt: TGTGCCAGCACAGAACGACAGACCTACGAGCAGTACTTC
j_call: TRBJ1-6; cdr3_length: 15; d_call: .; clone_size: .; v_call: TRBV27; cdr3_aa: CASSPQGKGRSPLHF; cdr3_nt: TGTGCCAGCAGCCCCCAGGGAAAGGGACGCTCACCCCTCCACTTT
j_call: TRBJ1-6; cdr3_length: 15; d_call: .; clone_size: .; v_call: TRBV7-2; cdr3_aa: CASSLGRWYNSPLHF; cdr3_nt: TGTGCCAGCAGCTTAGGAAGGTGGTATAATTCACCCCTCCACTTT
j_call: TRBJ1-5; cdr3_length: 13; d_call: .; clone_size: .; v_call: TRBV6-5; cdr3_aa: CASSSQKNQPQHF; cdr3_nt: TGTGCCAGCAGTTCCCAGAAAAATCAGCCCCAGCATTTT